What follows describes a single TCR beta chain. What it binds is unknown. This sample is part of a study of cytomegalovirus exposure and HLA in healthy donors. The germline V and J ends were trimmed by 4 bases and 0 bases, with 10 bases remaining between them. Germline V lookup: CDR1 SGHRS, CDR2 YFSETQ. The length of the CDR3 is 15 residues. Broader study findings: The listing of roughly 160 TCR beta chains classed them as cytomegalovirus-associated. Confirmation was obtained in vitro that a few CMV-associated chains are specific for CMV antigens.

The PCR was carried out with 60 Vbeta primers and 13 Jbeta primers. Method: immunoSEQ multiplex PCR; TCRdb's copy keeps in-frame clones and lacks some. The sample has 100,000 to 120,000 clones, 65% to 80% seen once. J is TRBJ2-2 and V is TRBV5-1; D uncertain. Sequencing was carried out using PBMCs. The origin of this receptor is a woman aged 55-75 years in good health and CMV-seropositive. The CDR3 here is CASSPGPTNTGELFF. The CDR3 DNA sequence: TGCGCCAGCAGCCCCGGTCCGACGAACACCGGGGAGCTGTTTTTT. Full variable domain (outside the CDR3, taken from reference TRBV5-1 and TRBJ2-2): KAGVTQTPRYLIKTRGQQVTLSCSPISGHRSVSWYQQTPGQGLQFLFEYFSETQRNKGNFPGRFSGRQFSNSRSEMNVSTLELGDSALYLCASSPGPTNTGELFFGEGSRLTVL.